Included here is one T cell receptor (beta chain) sequence, with context. What antigen it recognizes has not been identified. Per-base quality was not reported, and no clone a single base away is much larger than it. The data stem from a study of cytomegalovirus exposure and HLA in healthy donors (dated 2017 in TCRdb). General notes on the study: According to an earlier analysis of a few hundred of the donors, 150 million to 200 million T cells yielded roughly 110 million unique TCR beta sequences and roughly 280 Gb of sequence data. About 280 gigabases of sequencing data and approximately 84 million unique TCR sequences were included in an early release covering around 650 HLA-typed donors. Among the roughly 400 genotyped donors, approximately 77% belonged to the genetic ancestry cluster associated with self-reported Caucasian donors. The study aimed to test whether cataloging public T cell receptors could reveal signatures of past pathogen exposure. The T cell repertoires of under 700 subjects were profiled by immunosequencing and related to cytomegalovirus serostatus. Besides the first cohort of approximately 670 subjects, a separate validation cohort made up of over a hundred different subjects was used. High-throughput TCR immunosequencing, statistical association of individual TCRs with disease status, and machine learning were combined to predict cytomegalovirus infection status. In a later analysis, previously published TCR beta repertoires from about 670 donors were re-analyzed and high-resolution HLA genotyping was added so that TCR occurrence patterns could be studied. In the later analysis, no new phenotypic data were used to find candidate immune exposures; instead, reliance was placed on TCR beta sequences and their occurrence across donors. An earlier analysis of some 500 of the donors used high-throughput TCR beta sequencing to judge whether each TCR beta V gene segment behaved as functional or pseudogenic. Donor age, sex, ethnicity and CMV serostatus were collected together with the repertoire data. A later genetic analysis took genome-wide SNP genotypes for about 60% of the roughly 670 donors and used that subset as a discovery cohort. All discovery cohort repertoires had been generated using a single sequencing platform. HLA typing covered class I and class II loci at four-digit resolution. The number of donors typed differed by locus, with about 629-640 for A, B, C, DRB1 and DQB1, roughly 520 for DQA1, some 570 for DPA1, and approximately 470 for DPB1. A few DR-DQ haplotypes were treated as single units for association and clustering because of strong linkage in the cohort. Among roughly 400 genotyped donors of the cohort, an average of around 250,000 unique TCR beta nucleotide sequences was sequenced per donor, of which roughly 17% were non-productive.

The library was generated by the immunoSEQ multiplex PCR assay. For the multiplex PCR, a mixture combining 60 forward primers for TCR Vbeta segments and 13 reverse primers for TCR Jbeta segments was used. Amplification of the CDR3 region of rearranged TCR beta genes was performed with a multiplex PCR assay on genomic DNA. On the Illumina HiSeq System, the amplified TCR beta libraries were sequenced as 87-base-pair reads. The authors' pipeline ran thus. A later analysis counted about 80 million unique TCR beta chains across the 670 or so repertoires, and approximately 11 million of these chains were shared by at least two donors. Raw reads were error-corrected and collapsed into unique sequences with a nearest-neighbor algorithm that merged closely related sequences to remove PCR and sequencing errors. V, D and J gene segments were assigned by aligning CDR3 sequences to IMGT reference sequences. For a sequence to be retained, a match of at least six nucleotides to both a V gene segment and a J gene segment was required. Rearrangements were called productive when the CDR3 lacked stop codons and stayed in frame with V and J; all others were non-productive. CDR3 was defined by IMGT convention, running from the second conserved V-encoded cysteine to the conserved J-encoded phenylalanine. The earlier analysis of approximately 590 of the donors excluded any sequence lacking an unambiguous match to a single V gene segment. An earlier analysis of fewer than 750 of the donors called V segments functional above 56.7% productive rearrangements and segregating when the between-donor standard deviation exceeded 5%. A statistical classification framework was built to diagnose cytomegalovirus status from the catalog of TCR beta chain sequences. A later analysis assigned V and J genes by comparing TCR nucleotide sequences with IMGT/GENE-DB human TR gene sequences. In a later analysis, CDR3 sequences and most-parsimonious VDJ recombination scenarios were assigned using the TCRdist pipeline. A later analysis defined each TCR beta chain by its CDR3 amino acid sequence plus V-gene family, and excluded reads lacking a unique V-gene family. As a way to deal with suspected cross-contamination and a sequencing artifact, a later analysis dropped 450 to 700 nucleotide sequences that were highly shared and had low generation probability. A later analysis calculated a clonal expansion index for each public chain from normalized within-repertoire ranks of inferred template counts. A later analysis computed generation probabilities with a VDJ recombination model fitted to out-of-frame rearrangements, and checked the results against IGoR. A later analysis scored TCR-TCR, TCR-HLA and TCR-CMV co-occurrence with hypergeometric tests, applying a repertoire-size bias correction to TCR pairs. In a later analysis, false discovery rates were estimated by permuting HLA or CMV assignments 20 times. In a later analysis, co-occurring TCRs were grouped using DBSCAN, with TCRdist sequence similarity added in when clustering inside HLA-allele-positive subsets. Repertoires with fewer than 30,000 or more than 120,000 public chains were left out of co-occurrence clustering, as were a handful of repertoires with anomalous nucleotide sharing. Drawn from immuneACCESS, this table holds only the in-frame rearrangements with V and J called that TCRdb kept. Clones are partly lost; checked studies trace under half to an unresolved V gene and leave the rest unexplained. That table supplies the V and J calls and clone size; D and trimming were determined from the DNA. The sample has more than 100,000 clones on record, 70% to 80% of them singletons. The ten largest clonotypes hold less than 3.5% of the sample.

The cohort was made up of roughly 670 healthy bone marrow donors. All cohort members were sampled while nominally healthy, although unrecorded immune exposures were likely present. The donor tested CMV seropositive and was one of the 289 seropositive cohort members. A peripheral blood sample was provided by each donor, and peripheral blood mononuclear cells were used for TCR beta sequencing. Genomic DNA extraction from the blood cell samples was performed with the Qiagen DNeasy Blood Extraction Kit. Overall study outcomes, separate from this receptor: A later analysis found that TCR association rates varied across HLA loci, with DRB1 alleles showing the most associated TCRs and HLA-C alleles the fewest. In an earlier analysis of 587 of the donors, most TCR beta V segments appeared in productive rearrangements about 87% or about 30% of the time, broadly matching IMGT annotations. Strong co-occurrence of HLA alleles, especially DR and DQ, made assigning TCR associations to individual alleles difficult. According to the authors, the approach could potentially be generalized to other disease states and immunological phenotypes. HLA typing was unavailable for some donors at each locus, so association tests used only the typed subset. A cluster of highly shared sequence variants was judged likely to represent a technical artifact of the sequencing pipeline. Compared with equally common non-associated chains, HLA-associated TCR beta chains in a later analysis were more clonally expanded and had lower generation probabilities. According to a later genetic analysis, donors in an Asian-associated ancestry cluster had fewer N-insertions in productive TCRs than the roughly 700-donor mean. A later analysis found that most CMV-associated TCR beta chains appeared HLA-restricted, with HLA associations seemingly driven largely by CMV exposure. Across donors, most TCR sequences were observed very rarely, whereas some public TCRs were present in many individuals. Fewer than 20 rarely observed V segments, including chromosome 9 orphons, were excluded from the earlier analysis of some 590 of the donors because counts were too low. In this cohort, only TCR beta chains were sequenced, and detectable features were limited by the absence of alpha or paired-chain data. The only immune exposure information available for the cohort was CMV serostatus. V-gene and J-gene trimming of TCR beta chains was associated with a missense DCLRE1C variant in a later genetic analysis, and the association was replicated in an independent cohort. A further reported finding was that TCR beta sequences accurately predicted the HLA-A and HLA-B alleles for most subjects in the first cohort. In the study, around 160 TCR beta chains were listed as associated with cytomegalovirus. Presence/absence analyses assumed roughly uniform sequencing depth across donors, an assumption that may not hold. A later analysis reported that several top co-occurrence clusters appeared linked to parvovirus B19, influenza, CMV and Epstein-Barr virus. A later analysis associated 16,951 TCR beta sequences with specific HLA alleles at a false discovery rate of 0.05. Three of the identified cytomegalovirus-associated TCR beta chains were confirmed in vitro to be specific for cytomegalovirus antigens. Cytomegalovirus status was reported to be diagnosed by the classifier with high specificity and sensitivity in both the original and validation cohorts. Linkage disequilibrium might explain the correlated functional status among segregating V segments, but an unknown experimental factor could not be ruled out.

Sequencing was done on a sample of PBMCs. The sequence derives from a woman in her forties in good health and CMV-seropositive.

Here the CDR3 is given as CSVDAGGDYNEQFF. The sequenced DNA is TGCAGCGTTGATGCGGGAGGCGACTACAATGAGCAGTTCTTC. Rearrangement joined TRBV29-1 to TRBJ2-1, with 8 central nucleotides matching TRBD2. CDR1 and CDR2 are read off the germline V gene as SQVTM and ANQGSEA. The CDR3 sequence holds 14 residues, the cysteine and phenylalanine included. The only DNA kept is the CDR3, 42 bases in frame from the first base. Compared with germline, V lacks 3 bases and J lacks 3 bases; bases without a gene match: 4.